The source of this T cell receptor (beta chain) is a study of CD8+ T cells in alopecia areata. After isolation, RNA underwent reverse transcription to generate cDNA as the sequencing template. Some clones are missing from TCRdb's copy, which holds only in-frame ones; the method was immunoSEQ multiplex PCR. In the table there are some 110,000 clones, around two fifths of which are singletons. Trimming removed 0 bases from V and 8 bases from J, with 7 bases in between. The CDR3 has 12 residues. Germline CDR1 MNHEY, CDR2 SVGAGI. The gene calls are TRBV6-5 and TRBJ1-1; no reliable D call. The sample comprised CD4+ T cells sorted from blood. This TCR derives from a human donor with alopecia areata. The CDR3 bases are TGTGCCAGCAGTTACTCCGGCAGGGAAGCTTTCTTT. It specifies CASSYSGREAFF.